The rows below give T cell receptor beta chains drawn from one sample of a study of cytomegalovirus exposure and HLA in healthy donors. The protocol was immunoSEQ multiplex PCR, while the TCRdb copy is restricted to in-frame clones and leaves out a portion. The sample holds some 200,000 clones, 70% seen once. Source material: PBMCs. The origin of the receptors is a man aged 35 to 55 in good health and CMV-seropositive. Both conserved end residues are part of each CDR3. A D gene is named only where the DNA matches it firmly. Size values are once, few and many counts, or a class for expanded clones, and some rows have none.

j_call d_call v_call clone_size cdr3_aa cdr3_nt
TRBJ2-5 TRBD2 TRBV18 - CASSIAGVEETQYF TGTGCCAGCTCCATAGCGGGGGTGGAAGAGACCCAGTACTTC
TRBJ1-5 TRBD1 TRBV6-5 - CASTEDRVSPQPQHF TGTGCCAGCACCGAGGACAGGGTGAGTCCTCAGCCCCAGCATTTT
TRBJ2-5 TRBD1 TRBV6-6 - CASSRDRGQTGYF TGTGCCAGCAGCCGGGACAGGGGGCAGACTGGGTACTTC
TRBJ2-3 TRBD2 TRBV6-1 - CASSVERGGLDTQYF TGTGCCAGCAGTGTTGAGCGGGGGGGCTTAGATACGCAGTATTTT
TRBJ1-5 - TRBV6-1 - CASSEEGENQPQHF TGTGCCAGCAGTGAAGAGGGAGAGAATCAGCCCCAGCATTTT
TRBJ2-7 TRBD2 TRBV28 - CASSSTSGGDEQYF TGTGCCAGCAGTTCTACTAGCGGGGGGGACGAGCAGTACTTC
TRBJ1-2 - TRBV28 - CASPPPTGQAYGYTF TGTGCCAGCCCCCCTCCGACAGGACAAGCCTATGGCTACACCTTC
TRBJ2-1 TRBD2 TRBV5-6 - CASSHGSGGPYNEQFF TGTGCCAGCAGCCACGGTAGCGGGGGGCCTTACAATGAGCAGTTCTTC
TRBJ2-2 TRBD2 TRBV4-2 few CASSLGTSGGVTGELFF TGTGCCAGCAGCCTGGGGACTAGCGGGGGGGTTACCGGGGAGCTGTTTTTT
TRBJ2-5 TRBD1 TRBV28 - CASSLVPGGRETQYF TGTGCCAGCAGTTTAGTGCCAGGGGGCAGAGAGACCCAGTACTTC
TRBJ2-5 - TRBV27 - CASSLGPGETQYF TGTGCCAGCAGTCTAGGCCCGGGAGAGACCCAGTACTTC
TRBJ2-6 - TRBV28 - CASSSTVKRGANVLTF TGTGCCAGCAGTTCAACAGTTAAAAGGGGGGCCAACGTCCTGACTTTC
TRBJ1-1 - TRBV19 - CASSTPSFAEAFF TGTGCCAGTAGTACCCCGTCGTTCGCTGAAGCTTTCTTT
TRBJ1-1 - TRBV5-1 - CASSLRGGAGNTEAFF TGCGCCAGCAGCTTGAGGGGGGGGGCCGGAAACACTGAAGCTTTCTTT
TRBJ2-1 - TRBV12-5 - CASGHKLHNEQFF TGTGCTAGTGGCCATAAACTCCACAATGAGCAGTTCTTC
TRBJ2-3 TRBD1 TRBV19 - CASSGGQGERYTQYF TGTGCCAGTAGTGGGGGACAGGGGGAACGATATACGCAGTATTTT
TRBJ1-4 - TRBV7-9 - CSSSLGLPGAGEKLFF TGTTCCAGCAGCTTAGGATTACCAGGGGCAGGAGAAAAACTGTTTTTT
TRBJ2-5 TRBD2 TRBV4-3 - CASSQDPASGAQEAQYF TGCGCCAGCAGCCAAGATCCGGCTAGCGGGGCACAAGAGGCCCAGTACTTC
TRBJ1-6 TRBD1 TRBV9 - CASSPMGQDNSPLHF TGTGCCAGCAGCCCGATGGGACAGGATAATTCACCCCTCCACTTT
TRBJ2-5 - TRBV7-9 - CASSPSRGGIQETQYF TGTGCCAGCAGCCCGAGCCGGGGTGGGATCCAAGAGACCCAGTACTTC
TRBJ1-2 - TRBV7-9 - CASTGGVGYGYTF TGTGCCAGCACCGGAGGGGTTGGCTATGGCTACACCTTC
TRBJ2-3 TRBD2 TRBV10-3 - CAISESTSGGWGTDTQYF TGTGCCATCAGTGAGTCGACTAGCGGGGGCTGGGGCACAGATACGCAGTATTTT
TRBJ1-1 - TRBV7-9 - CASSLRVVGTEAFF TGTGCCAGCAGCTTAAGAGTGGTTGGCACTGAAGCTTTCTTT
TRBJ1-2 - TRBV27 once CASSLSIGGGANYGYTF TGTGCCAGCAGTTTATCGATAGGGGGGGGAGCTAACTATGGCTACACCTTC
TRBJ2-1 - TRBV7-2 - CASSLAGGPDEQFF TGTGCCAGCAGCTTAGCGGGGGGGCCAGATGAGCAGTTCTTC
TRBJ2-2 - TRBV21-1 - CASSIDRVTGELFF TGTGCCAGCAGCATCGACAGGGTTACCGGGGAGCTGTTTTTT
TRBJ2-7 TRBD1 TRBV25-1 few CASSGQGTLSYEQYF TGTGCCAGCAGTGGACAGGGGACCCTCTCCTACGAGCAGTACTTC
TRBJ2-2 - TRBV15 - CATSSPGELNTGELFF TGTGCCACCAGCAGCCCGGGGGAATTGAACACCGGGGAGCTGTTTTTT
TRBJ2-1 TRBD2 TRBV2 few CASSGTGGRLNEQFF TGTGCCAGCAGTGGTACGGGGGGGAGGCTGAATGAGCAGTTCTTC
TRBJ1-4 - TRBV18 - CASSPGHNEKLFF TGTGCCAGCTCACCAGGGCACAATGAAAAACTGTTTTTT
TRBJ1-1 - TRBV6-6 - CASSSGRGKDTEAFF TGTGCCAGCAGTTCGGGCAGGGGAAAGGACACTGAAGCTTTCTTT
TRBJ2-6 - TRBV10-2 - CASEQGHGANVLTF TGCGCCAGCGAACAGGGTCATGGGGCCAACGTCCTGACTTTC
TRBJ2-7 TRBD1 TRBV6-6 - CASSYPTGTGDHEQYF TGTGCCAGCAGTTACCCGACCGGGACAGGGGACCACGAGCAGTACTTC
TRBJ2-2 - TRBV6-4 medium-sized CASSDLAHTGELFF TGTGCCAGCAGTGACCTAGCCCACACCGGGGAGCTGTTTTTT
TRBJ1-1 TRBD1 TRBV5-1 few CASSPGTGGMNTEAFF TGCGCCAGCAGCCCTGGGACAGGGGGTATGAACACTGAAGCTTTCTTT
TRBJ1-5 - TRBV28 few CASSYGGISNQPQHF TGTGCCAGCAGTTACGGGGGAATTAGCAATCAGCCCCAGCATTTT
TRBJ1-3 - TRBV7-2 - CASSERRGVSGNTIYF TGTGCCAGCAGCGAAAGGAGGGGAGTCTCTGGAAACACCATATATTTT
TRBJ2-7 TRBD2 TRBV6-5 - CASSYSRLAASYEQYF TGTGCCAGCAGTTACTCTCGACTAGCGGCTTCCTACGAGCAGTACTTC
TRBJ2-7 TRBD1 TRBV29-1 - CSVWDRAQSYEQYF TGCAGCGTTTGGGACAGGGCGCAATCCTACGAGCAGTACTTC
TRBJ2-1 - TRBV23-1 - CAGPKCSSYNEQFF TGCGCCGGGCCCAAGTGCAGCTCCTACAATGAGCAGTTCTTC
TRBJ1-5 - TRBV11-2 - CASSLEGEGQPQHF TGTGCCAGCAGCTTAGAGGGAGAGGGTCAGCCCCAGCATTTT
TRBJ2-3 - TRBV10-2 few CASQGLALLSTDTQYF TGCGCCAGCCAAGGCCTAGCTCTACTCAGCACAGATACGCAGTATTTT
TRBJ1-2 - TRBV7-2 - CASSLWGGVYGYTF TGTGCCAGCAGCTTGTGGGGAGGGGTGTATGGCTACACCTTC
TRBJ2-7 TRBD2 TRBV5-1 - CASSLVAGGWYEQYF TGCGCCAGCAGCTTGGTGGCGGGGGGCTGGTACGAGCAGTACTTC
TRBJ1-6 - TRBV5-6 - CASSQTVTNSPLHF TGTGCCAGCAGCCAGACAGTCACCAATTCACCCCTCCACTTT
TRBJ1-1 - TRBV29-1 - CSVVGGGYTEAFF TGCAGCGTTGTCGGTGGAGGGTACACTGAAGCTTTCTTT
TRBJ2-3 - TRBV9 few CALPPSFCSTDTQYF TGTGCCCTCCCCCCTAGCTTCTGTAGCACAGATACGCAGTATTTT
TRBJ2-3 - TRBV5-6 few CASSPERPTDTQYF TGTGCCAGCAGCCCCGAGCGTCCCACAGATACGCAGTATTTT
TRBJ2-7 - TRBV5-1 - CASSLRSSYEQYF TGCGCCAGCAGCTTGAGAAGCTCCTACGAGCAGTACTTC
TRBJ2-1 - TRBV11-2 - CASSPQDNEQFF TGTGCCAGCAGCCCCCAGGACAATGAGCAGTTCTTC
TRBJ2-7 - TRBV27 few CASSSRGRREQYF TGTGCCAGCAGTTCCCGGGGTAGACGCGAGCAGTACTTC
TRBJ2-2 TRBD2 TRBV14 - CASNGRAGVTGELFF TGTGCGTCGAACGGTAGAGCGGGAGTCACCGGGGAGCTGTTTTTT
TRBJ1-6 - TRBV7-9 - CASSPPGGGLNSPLHF TGTGCCAGCAGCCCCCCTGGGGGGGGGTTAAATTCACCCCTCCACTTT